Listed here is a single T cell receptor beta chain. The antigen it binds to is not known. The input lacks base qualities; no much larger clone sits a single base away. This sample stems from a study of Ad26.COV2.S vaccination and SARS-CoV-2 variants (dated by TCRdb to about 2021). With respect to the entire study: Donors in the vaccine arm were drawn from COV1001, a multicentre, randomized, double-blind, placebo-controlled phase I-IIa trial testing Ad26.COV2.S in healthy adults. Participants in the trial were split at random into five groups of five each, receiving low-dose or high-dose Ad26.COV2.S once or twice, or else placebo on both occasions. Investigators remained blinded to trial group allocation during experiments and outcome assessment. Ad26.COV2.S was administered intramuscularly at 5 x 10^10 or 1 x 10^11 viral particles, either as a single shot or as two shots given 56 days apart. The TCR-sequenced set comprised around 30 samples: about 19 Ad26.COV2.S vaccine recipients, 5 placebo recipients and 8 SARS-CoV-2 convalescent individuals. TCRbeta repertoire sequencing served as the tool for gauging how specific and how broad the SARS-CoV-2-reactive T cell receptors were following Ad26.COV2.S vaccination. General study outcomes and caveats: The study lacked the statistical power to compare responses across vaccine doses or regimens. Higher spike-specific TCR breadth was observed in Ad26.COV2.S recipients than in placebo recipients (P = 0.0014). Non-spike TCR breadth was comparable between vaccine and placebo recipients, consistent with the vaccine containing only spike. The authors noted that the TCR breadth and depth analyses may have underestimated total T cell responses. Substantial breadth of spike-specific CD8+ and CD4+ T cell responses was reported after vaccination.

The immunoSEQ Assay was used to sequence TCRbeta CDR3 regions. After extraction, genomic DNA underwent amplification by bias-controlled multiplex PCR, followed by high-throughput sequencing. As for how the authors treated the data: To quantify the absolute abundance of every unique TCRbeta CDR3 region, sequences were collapsed and filtered. Usable DNA was measured by amplifying reference genes present in all nucleated cells, and TCRbeta template counts were normalized to that usable DNA to estimate T cell fraction. Repertoire TCRs were annotated as SARS-CoV-2-specific by exact matching of V gene, CDR3 amino acid sequence and J gene to a known reactive TCR set. The reference SARS-CoV-2 TCR set was derived from MIRA and filtered for enrichment in COVID-19-positive ImmuneCODE repertoires, a step that removed public or cross-reactive TCRs. Using the MIRA antigens, annotated TCRs were further analysed by specific ORF or by position within an ORF. Breadth was defined as annotated unique rearrangements over total unique productive rearrangements; depth was the summed frequency of those rearrangements. Group comparisons of TCR breadth used two-sided Wilcoxon rank-sum tests. TCRdb's version of the immuneACCESS table is confined to in-frame rearrangements and falls short of the full clone set. An unresolved V gene accounts for under half of the shortfall where checked; the remainder is of unknown origin. Clone size and the V and J calls come from that table; the DNA yielded D and trimming. This sample has approximately 300,000 clones in its table, and about 86% of those were observed once. The top ten clonotypes cover more than 1.5% of the sample.

The label giving this sample's treatment or condition can be read as: some 19 received Ad26.COV2.S at low or high dose, single or two shots; five or six received placebo; per-sample allocation not given. Repertoires of vaccine and placebo recipients were sequenced from samples taken on day 63 after the first injection. In Cohort 1b, about two dozen adults aged 18-55 years were enrolled at a single site in Boston, USA, between 29 July and 7 August 2020. As a vaccine, Ad26.COV2.S was a replication-incompetent adenovirus type 26 vector that expressed a prefusion-stabilized SARS-CoV-2 spike protein derived from the original Wuhan strain. The TCR comes from a person between 18 and 65 years old who received the Ad26.COV2.S COVID-19 vaccine or a placebo. Here the sequenced sample was peripheral blood, taken in a trial of Ad26.COV2.S vaccine versus placebo.

The CDR3 protein sequence reads: CASSPPILNTEAFF. The nucleotide sequence reads TGCGCCAGCAGCCCCCCTATTCTTAACACTGAAGCTTTCTTT. The sequence joins TRBV4-3 to TRBJ1-1; the D gene lacks a confident call. V sheds 4 bases and J sheds 2 bases, leaving 11 bases between their ends. The CDR3 starts with the cysteine, ends with the phenylalanine, and has 14 residues. Here the CDR3 DNA is all that survives: 42 bases in frame from base 1. CDR1 and CDR2 (LGHNA, YSLEER) derive from the germline V gene.